These T cell receptor beta chains were read from a single sample in a study of PD-L1 blockade in urothelial cancer. Some clones are missing from TCRdb's copy, which holds only in-frame ones; the method was immunoSEQ multiplex PCR. The repertoire consists of some 71,000 clones, with more than 75% occurring once and the leading ten covering 15%. This specimen consisted of PBMCs, obtained around atezolizumab (anti-PD-L1) treatment. The receptors come from a man aged 55 to 70 with urothelial cancer. Each CDR3 is given with its conserved first and last residue. Each record gives: clone size, D gene, J gene, V gene, CDR3 protein, CDR3 DNA. The D gene is left open where the match is weak. Size values are once, few and many counts, or a class for expanded clones, and some rows have none.

clone size: once
D gene: TRBD2
J gene: TRBJ2-1
V gene: TRBV4-3
CDR3 protein: CASSQVGGGAVNEQFF
CDR3 DNA: TGCGCCAGCAGCCAAGTGGGCGGGGGGGCCGTCAATGAGCAGTTCTTC

clone size: -
D gene: TRBD1
J gene: TRBJ1-1
V gene: TRBV9
CDR3 protein: CASSARQGSSTEAFF
CDR3 DNA: TGTGCCAGCAGCGCAAGACAGGGTAGTAGCACTGAAGCTTTCTTT

clone size: once
D gene: -
J gene: TRBJ1-1
V gene: TRBV5-5
CDR3 protein: CASSAWGHVGPPEAFF
CDR3 DNA: TGTGCCAGCAGCGCGTGGGGGCACGTGGGTCCCCCTGAAGCTTTCTTT

clone size: -
D gene: TRBD1
J gene: TRBJ2-1
V gene: TRBV7-9
CDR3 protein: CASSARQGKAYNEQFF
CDR3 DNA: TGTGCCAGCAGCGCCCGACAGGGGAAGGCCTACAATGAGCAGTTCTTC

clone size: -
D gene: TRBD1
J gene: TRBJ2-5
V gene: TRBV5-1
CDR3 protein: CASSFGQGFETQYF
CDR3 DNA: TGCGCCAGCAGCTTCGGACAGGGGTTTGAGACCCAGTACTTC

clone size: -
D gene: -
J gene: TRBJ2-1
V gene: TRBV21-1
CDR3 protein: CASRPGTSGASGEVEQFF
CDR3 DNA: TGTGCCAGCCGGCCGGGAACTAGCGGGGCCTCAGGGGAGGTGGAGCAGTTCTTC

clone size: -
D gene: -
J gene: TRBJ2-7
V gene: TRBV10-3
CDR3 protein: CATQGIGYEQYF
CDR3 DNA: TGTGCCACCCAGGGTATAGGCTACGAGCAGTACTTC

clone size: -
D gene: TRBD1
J gene: TRBJ1-2
V gene: TRBV5-1
CDR3 protein: CASSSGTGTGNYGYTF
CDR3 DNA: TGCGCCAGCAGCTCAGGAACCGGGACAGGGAACTATGGCTACACCTTC

clone size: -
D gene: TRBD1
J gene: TRBJ1-2
V gene: TRBV6-5
CDR3 protein: CASSRQGGGSGYTF
CDR3 DNA: TGTGCCAGCAGTAGGCAAGGAGGGGGCAGTGGCTACACCTTC

clone size: -
D gene: -
J gene: TRBJ1-2
V gene: TRBV10-1
CDR3 protein: CASSISDIPGYTF
CDR3 DNA: TGCGCCAGCAGTATTTCGGACATACCTGGCTACACCTTC

clone size: -
D gene: -
J gene: TRBJ1-1
V gene: TRBV11-2
CDR3 protein: CASSLGGYGTEAFF
CDR3 DNA: TGTGCCAGCAGCCTTGGGGGGTATGGCACTGAAGCTTTCTTT

clone size: -
D gene: -
J gene: TRBJ1-1
V gene: TRBV11-3
CDR3 protein: CASSLDQGSDTEAFF
CDR3 DNA: TGTGCCAGCAGCTTAGATCAGGGTTCCGACACTGAAGCTTTCTTT

clone size: -
D gene: -
J gene: TRBJ2-3
V gene: TRBV18
CDR3 protein: CASSPRASTDTQYF
CDR3 DNA: TGTGCCAGCTCACCGCGGGCTAGCACAGATACGCAGTATTTT

clone size: -
D gene: -
J gene: TRBJ1-5
V gene: TRBV27
CDR3 protein: CASSLSGGFNQPQHF
CDR3 DNA: TGTGCCAGCAGTTTATCGGGGGGGTTCAATCAGCCCCAGCATTTT

clone size: -
D gene: TRBD1
J gene: TRBJ1-1
V gene: TRBV9
CDR3 protein: CASSARQGTYMNTEAFF
CDR3 DNA: TGTGCCAGCAGCGCGAGACAGGGGACTTACATGAACACTGAAGCTTTCTTT

clone size: -
D gene: TRBD1
J gene: TRBJ2-7
V gene: TRBV2
CDR3 protein: CASSRQGGLGDEQYF
CDR3 DNA: TGTGCCAGCAGTAGACAGGGGGGACTGGGTGACGAGCAGTACTTC

clone size: -
D gene: TRBD2
J gene: TRBJ2-5
V gene: TRBV30
CDR3 protein: CAWNPGLAGRTQYF
CDR3 DNA: TGTGCCTGGAACCCCGGACTAGCGGGAAGGACCCAGTACTTC

clone size: -
D gene: -
J gene: TRBJ2-1
V gene: TRBV7-9
CDR3 protein: CASSLALRGGDNEQFF
CDR3 DNA: TGTGCCAGCAGCTTAGCCCTTAGGGGTGGGGACAATGAGCAGTTCTTC

clone size: -
D gene: -
J gene: TRBJ2-7
V gene: TRBV7-8
CDR3 protein: CASSFAGFRYEQYF
CDR3 DNA: TGTGCCAGCAGCTTCGCAGGGTTTCGCTACGAGCAGTACTTC

clone size: -
D gene: TRBD1
J gene: TRBJ2-7
V gene: TRBV13
CDR3 protein: CASSLGTELYEQYF
CDR3 DNA: TGTGCCAGCAGCCTGGGGACAGAACTCTACGAGCAGTACTTC

clone size: -
D gene: TRBD2
J gene: TRBJ2-5
V gene: TRBV9
CDR3 protein: CASSVAGAGGGETQYF
CDR3 DNA: TGTGCCAGCAGCGTAGCCGGGGCTGGGGGGGGTGAGACCCAGTACTTC

clone size: -
D gene: TRBD1
J gene: TRBJ1-1
V gene: TRBV19
CDR3 protein: CASTAGGGTEAFF
CDR3 DNA: TGTGCCAGTACCGCAGGGGGCGGCACTGAAGCTTTCTTT

clone size: -
D gene: -
J gene: TRBJ1-1
V gene: TRBV7-2
CDR3 protein: CASSWDNGDTEAFF
CDR3 DNA: TGTGCCAGCAGCTGGGACAATGGGGACACTGAAGCTTTCTTT

clone size: -
D gene: TRBD1
J gene: TRBJ1-2
V gene: TRBV19
CDR3 protein: CASSPDRSVYGYTF
CDR3 DNA: TGTGCCAGTAGTCCGGACAGGTCTGTCTATGGCTACACCTTC

clone size: -
D gene: -
J gene: TRBJ1-3
V gene: TRBV6-5
CDR3 protein: CASSRTGKPGNTIYF
CDR3 DNA: TGTGCCAGCAGTCGAACAGGGAAACCTGGAAACACCATATATTTT

clone size: -
D gene: -
J gene: TRBJ2-7
V gene: TRBV4-2
CDR3 protein: CASSQEVSQGSSYEQYF
CDR3 DNA: TGTGCCAGCAGCCAAGAGGTGTCACAGGGAAGCTCCTACGAGCAGTACTTC

clone size: -
D gene: -
J gene: TRBJ1-1
V gene: TRBV30
CDR3 protein: CAWRRQMNTEAFF
CDR3 DNA: TGTGCCTGGAGGAGACAGATGAACACTGAAGCTTTCTTT